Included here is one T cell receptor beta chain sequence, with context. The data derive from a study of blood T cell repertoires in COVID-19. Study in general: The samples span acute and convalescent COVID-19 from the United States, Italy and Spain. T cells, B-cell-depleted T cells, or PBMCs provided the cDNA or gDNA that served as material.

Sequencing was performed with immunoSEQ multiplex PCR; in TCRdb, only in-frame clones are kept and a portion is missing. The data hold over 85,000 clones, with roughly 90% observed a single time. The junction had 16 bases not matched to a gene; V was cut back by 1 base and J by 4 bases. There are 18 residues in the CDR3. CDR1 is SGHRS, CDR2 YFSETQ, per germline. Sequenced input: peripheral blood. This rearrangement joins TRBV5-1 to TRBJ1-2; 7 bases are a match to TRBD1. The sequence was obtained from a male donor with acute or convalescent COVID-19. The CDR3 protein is CASSLFTLAGQVRYGYTF. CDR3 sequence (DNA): TGCGCCAGCAGCTTGTTCACTCTGGCCGGACAGGTCCGCTATGGCTACACCTTC.